These 9 T cell receptor beta chains were sequenced from one sample in a study of monozygotic twins with cystic fibrosis. Using immunoSEQ multiplex PCR, the repertoire was profiled, and TCRdb retains in-frame clones only, with some absent. The sample shows about 29,000 clones, over 80% of them seen only once. Sequencing was performed on blood. Receptor source: a girl aged 2-10 years with cystic fibrosis.

The chain is built from TRBV4-1 and TRBJ1-2, with D possibly being TRBD1 (6 bases). The CDR3 is made up of 14 amino acids. Trimming stripped 1 base from V and 1 base from J, with 7 bases between. CDR1 and CDR2 from the germline V gene are MGHRA and YSYEKL. The CDR3 region has the DNA TGCGCCAGCAGCCAAGCGGACAGTAACTATGGCTACACCTTC. This codes for CASSQADSNYGYTF.

V usage is TRBV2 and J usage is TRBJ1-3; D is unclear. The CDR3 is 13 residues long. Per germline, CDR1 SNHLY and CDR2 FYNNEI. V was clipped by 6 bases and J by 0 bases, with 6 bases between them. Here the CDR3 DNA reads TGTGCCAGCAGGCCCTTCTCTGGAAACACCATATATTTT. It specifies CASRPFSGNTIYF.

The CDR3 sequence: CASSIGRVAFF. Written as DNA, the CDR3 is TGTGCCAGCAGTATAGGTAGGGTAGCTTTCTTT. The rearrangement links TRBV6-5 to TRBJ1-1, with no clear D. The CDR3 sequence is 11 residues long. Trimming took off 5 bases at V and 10 bases at J, with 11 bases between the two ends. Germline CDR1 MNHEY, CDR2 SVGAGI.

This clone was observed a single time. This sequence joins TRBV7-9 and TRBJ2-3, with 12 bases lining up with TRBD2. Germline V lookup: CDR1 SEHNR, CDR2 FQNEAQ (reference sequence). The CDR3 sequence is 17 residues long. With V trimmed by 2 bases and J by 1 base, 4 bases remained unmatched. CDR3: CASSLRLAGVGTDTQYF. The DNA of the CDR3 is TGTGCCAGCAGCTTAAGACTAGCGGGAGTCGGCACAGATACGCAGTATTTT.

V gene TRBV5-4 combines with J gene TRBJ1-4; TRBD1 is a possible D gene (6 bases). The V and J ends lost 5 bases and 7 bases respectively, with 15 bases between them. Germline V lookup: CDR1 SGHNT, CDR2 YYREEE (reference sequence). CDR3 length equals 14 residues. The CDR3 protein is CASSPDSGSEKLFF. CDR3 DNA: TGTGCCAGCAGTCCGGACAGCGGGAGTGAAAAACTGTTTTTT.

V gene TRBV27 combines with J gene TRBJ1-1; weak D call: TRBD1 (5 bases). Germline CDR1 MNHEY, CDR2 SMNVEV (reference sequence). Trimming removed 3 bases at V and 1 base at J, with 9 bases between. There are 14 residues in the CDR3. The CDR3 here is CASSFMGGNTEAFF. CDR3 in DNA: TGTGCCAGCAGTTTTATGGGGGGGAACACTGAAGCTTTCTTT.

V gene TRBV2 combines with J gene TRBJ2-1; 7 bases fit TRBD2. V trimming: 2 bases; J trimming: 6 bases; junction bases outside the gene matches: 10. Germline V gene lookup returns CDR1 SNHLY and CDR2 FYNNEI. The CDR3 extends over 16 amino acids. Here the CDR3 reads CASSEILAEDFNEQFF. In DNA form, the CDR3 reads TGTGCCAGCAGTGAAATCCTAGCGGAAGACTTCAATGAGCAGTTCTTC. The variable domain in full, completed from reference TRBV2 and TRBJ2-1, reads EPEVTQTPSHQVTQMGQEVILRCVPISNHLYFYWYRQILGQKVEFLVSFYNNEISEKSEIFDDQFSVERPDGSNFTLKIRSTKLEDSAMYFCASSEILAEDFNEQFFGPGTRLTVL.

The chain recombines TRBV5-1 with TRBJ2-1, with TRBD2 matching 11 bases. V lost 0 bases, J lost 8 bases, and 7 bases stayed unmatched. The CDR3 loop spans 16 amino acids. Germline V gene data show CDR1 as SGHRS and CDR2 as YFSETQ. CDR3 sequence (DNA): TGCGCCAGCAGCTTGGCCACTAGCGGGAGTCTCGATGAGCAGTTCTTC. It is translated as CASSLATSGSLDEQFF.

This chain joins TRBV5-6 and TRBJ2-2, with D uncertain. CDR3 length: 17 amino acids. Deletions cut 4 bases from V and 3 bases from J, with 19 bases between. In germline, CDR1 is SGHDT, CDR2 YYEEEE. The CDR3: CASSPLGRQWDTGELFF. The CDR3, as DNA: TGTGCCAGCAGCCCCCTAGGACGTCAGTGGGACACCGGGGAGCTGTTTTTT.